The rows below give T cell receptor beta chains drawn from one sample of a study of T cells in Graves' hyperthyroidism and ophthalmopathy. A single record per CDR3 protein comes from TCRdb applying MiXCR to the multiplex PCR reads. The sample records 300,000 to 450,000 distinct CDR3 sequences, roughly 14% being singletons. The sample comprised blood. The receptors were sampled from a woman between 55 and 75 years old with Graves' hyperthyroidism. The CDR3 runs from the conserved cysteine through the conserved F or W. The D gene is left open where the match is weak. The listing skips clone size in some rows; elsewhere it reads once, few, many or a size class.

V gene	clone size	J gene	D gene	CDR3 DNA	CDR3 protein
TRBV7-8	many	TRBJ2-1	.	TGTGCCAGCAGCCAAAGGTCCCAGCAGTTCTTC	CASSQRSQQFF
TRBV2	many	TRBJ2-4	TRBD2	TGTGCCAGCGGGGAGGGAGGCCACATTCAGTACTTC	CASGEGGHIQYF
TRBV20-1	few	TRBJ2-3	TRBD2	TGCAGTGCTGGACCCCCTTCGGGCCTCGGGAGGTTAGATACGCAGTATTTT	CSAGPPSGLGRLDTQYF
TRBV15	few	TRBJ2-1	.	TGTGCCACCAGCAGGGTATACAATGAGCAGTTCTTC	CATSRVYNEQFF
TRBV29-1	many	TRBJ2-3	TRBD2	TGCAGCGTTGTTTTATGGCTAGCGGGGAGCACAGATACGCAGTATTTT	CSVVLWLAGSTDTQYF
TRBV10-2	.	TRBJ2-1	TRBD2	TGCGCCAGCAGGGGGCTAGCGGGAGTGTATGAGCAGTTCTTC	CASRGLAGVYEQFF
TRBV27	few	TRBJ1-6	.	TGTGCCAGCAGTATCACTGGGGGTAATTCACCCCTCCACTTT	CASSITGGNSPLHF
TRBV7-3	many	TRBJ2-2	TRBD1	TGTGCCAGCAGCCGGGACAGGGGTTCCGGGGAGCTGTTTTTT	CASSRDRGSGELFF
TRBV5-1	many	TRBJ2-3	.	TGCGCCAGTAACGACAGACTTGGAGATACGCAGTATTTT	CASNDRLGDTQYF
TRBV10-1	many	TRBJ2-7	.	TGCGCCAGCAGCGAAGGACTGTCCGACTACGAGCAGTACTTC	CASSEGLSDYEQYF
TRBV12-3/TRBV12-4	many	TRBJ2-3	.	TGTGCCAGCAGTTTAGAGGTACACTCAGATACGCAGTATTTT	CASSLEVHSDTQYF
TRBV7-2	many	TRBJ2-7	TRBD2	TGTGCCAGCAGCCACCCGGGGGGAAACTACGAGCAGTACTTC	CASSHPGGNYEQYF
TRBV6-1	.	TRBJ2-2	.	TGTGCCAGCAGTGAAGGCACGGAGAACACCGGGGAGCTGTTTTTT	CASSEGTENTGELFF
TRBV20-1	many	TRBJ2-1	TRBD2	TGCAGTGCTAGGGACGGGAGGGCGGGGGATGAGCAGTTCTTC	CSARDGRAGDEQFF
TRBV18	.	TRBJ1-5	TRBD1	TGTGCCAGCTCACCACAGGGACAGGGTTTTCGGTATAGCAATCAGCCCCAGCATTTT	CASSPQGQGFRYSNQPQHF
TRBV20-1	many	TRBJ2-7	.	TGCAGTGCTACGGGGGACCCCCGGAACGAGCAGTACTTC	CSATGDPRNEQYF
TRBV25-1	.	TRBJ1-4	.	TGTGCCAGCAGTCGGGGCGCCGCTAATGAAAAACTGTTTTTT	CASSRGAANEKLFF
TRBV18	few	TRBJ2-2	.	TGTGCCAGCTCACCGAGGAGGGCCGGGGAGCTGTTTTTT	CASSPRRAGELFF
TRBV6-2/TRBV6-3	many	TRBJ2-7	TRBD2	TGTGCCCACGCACTAGCGGGAATCTCCGAGCAGTACTTC	CAHALAGISEQYF
TRBV6-5	many	TRBJ2-5	TRBD2	TGTGCCAGCAGTTACTCTCTAGCGGGAGGTCAAGAGACCCAGTACTTC	CASSYSLAGGQETQYF
TRBV30	many	TRBJ1-4	.	TGTGCCTCCAAGATGGCTGGTAATGAAAAACTGTTTTTT	CASKMAGNEKLFF
TRBV4-2	few	TRBJ1-6	.	TGTGCCAGCAGCCAAGATGGCAACTCCTATAATTCACCCCTCCACTTT	CASSQDGNSYNSPLHF
TRBV5-1	.	TRBJ2-5	.	TGCGCCAGCAGCTTCGGGGCCTACCAAGAGACCCAGTACTTC	CASSFGAYQETQYF
TRBV12-3/TRBV12-4	many	TRBJ2-3	.	TGTGCCAGCAGTAGCGGGTATAAAGATACGCAGTATTTT	CASSSGYKDTQYF
TRBV12-3/TRBV12-4	many	TRBJ2-3	.	TGTGCCAGCAGTCCGGACGGGGATACGCAGTATTTT	CASSPDGDTQYF
TRBV9	.	TRBJ2-7	.	TGTGCCAGCAGCCGGGGGACGGACCCCCTTCTCGAGCAGTACTTC	CASSRGTDPLLEQYF
TRBV12-5	few	TRBJ2-5	.	TGTGCTAGTGGTTCACCCGGAGCCCCCAGGGAGACCCAGTACTTC	CASGSPGAPRETQYF
TRBV24-1	many	TRBJ2-5	.	TGTGCCACCAGACTTACGAAAGAGACCCAGTACTTC	CATRLTKETQYF
TRBV6-1	many	TRBJ2-3	.	TGTGCCAGCAGTGTAGCCGGCAGTTCTAGCACAGATACGCAGTATTTT	CASSVAGSSSTDTQYF
TRBV2	.	TRBJ2-6	TRBD1	TGTGCCAGCGGAGACAGGGGGCGCCTATCCGGGGCCAACGTCCTGACTTTC	CASGDRGRLSGANVLTF
TRBV7-9	.	TRBJ2-6	.	TGTGCCAGCAGGGGGCAGGGCTCTGGGGCCAACGTCCTGACTTTC	CASRGQGSGANVLTF
TRBV2	many	TRBJ1-5	.	TGTGCCAGCAGTGAGGTGCGCAATCAGCCCCAGCATTTT	CASSEVRNQPQHF
TRBV20-1	few	TRBJ2-7	.	TGCAGTGCTCGCCGGGACTCAGACGAGCAGTACTTC	CSARRDSDEQYF
TRBV19	few	TRBJ2-1	TRBD2	TGTGCCAGTTTGAGCGGGAGAAATGAGCAGTTCTTC	CASLSGRNEQFF
TRBV30	.	TRBJ1-6	.	TGTGCCTGGAACCCGGGGGGGAATTCACCCCTCCACTTT	CAWNPGGNSPLHF